This T cell receptor beta chain was captured in a study of CD8+ T cells in alopecia areata. Germline assignment: CDR1 SGHDT and CDR2 YYEEEE. V was pared by 2 bases and J by 1 base, with 1 base of the junction left unmatched. The CDR3 contains 15 residues. This clone was picked up a small number of times. Its antigen is unknown. Findings and limits, study-wide: Clonality exceeded that of normal scalp in lesional scalp, most notably in alopecia totalis/universalis.

Extracted RNA was reverse transcribed, and the resulting cDNA served as sequencing template. This table comes from immunoSEQ multiplex PCR, and its TCRdb copy is limited to in-frame clones, with some not included. This sample has 90,000 to 130,000 clones, with 50% to 60% found just once. The sequenced material came from NKG2D-low CD8+ T cells sorted from blood. V and J are TRBV5-6 and TRBJ2-2; TRBD1 matches 8 bases. The TCR was taken from a human donor with alopecia areata. CDR3 in DNA: TGTGCCAGCAGCTTTGGGACAGGGAACACCGGGGAGCTGTTTTTT. It specifies CASSFGTGNTGELFF.